This T cell receptor (beta chain) was recorded in a study of shared clonotypes between healthy human individuals. At the level of the study: There were three CD4 naive, three CD4 memory, two CD8 naive and one CD8 memory plates per donor.

The V end was cut by 0 bases, the J end by 4 bases, with 12 bases between. Germline V CDR1 and CDR2: SGDLS, YYNGEE. CDR3 length: 15 residues. TCRdb's copy holds only in-frame clones and misses some; the assay was immunoSEQ multiplex PCR. The sample includes approximately 530,000 clones, about 96% seen only once; the top ten take about 0.059%. The chain carries TRBV9 and TRBJ2-3; perhaps TRBD1 as D (5 bases). This sequence originates from a woman aged 25 to 39 in good health. Sequenced input: naive CD4+ T cells sorted from blood. Stated subset: CD45RA+ positively selected. CDR3 in amino acids: CASSVGQGGPDTQYF. CDR3 nucleotide sequence: TGTGCCAGCAGCGTAGGGCAGGGTGGCCCAGATACGCAGTATTTT. Full variable domain (rest looked up from reference TRBV9 and TRBJ2-3): DSGVTQTPKHLITATGQRVTLRCSPRSGDLSVYWYQQSLDQGLQFLIQYYNGEERAKGNILERFSAQQFPDLHSELNLSSLELGDSALYFCASSVGQGGPDTQYFGPGTRLTVL.